This T cell receptor beta chain was identified during a study of blood T cells in healthy people across ages. Study-wide results and caveats: No one knew whether donors had CMV, which possibly confounded expanded clonotype changes. Considered underestimates were the diversity estimates obtained from one million T cells.

The use of a sample-barcoded 5' primer and a J-beta primer mix characterized a second PCR of roughly 6 to 12 cycles. MiXCR, applied by TCRdb to the 5' RACE reads, yields one record per CDR3 protein. The sample consists of 750,000 or so distinct CDR3 sequences, approximately 25% of them appearing once. As to this clonotype: Antigen unknown.

Germline CDR1 SQVTM, CDR2 ANQGSEA. The CDR3 is 11 amino acids. These data were also filed under a second study, of T cells of mothers and their children. From that report: M1S, a second-PCR primer, added sample barcodes and 2-4 random nucleotides. Clones that were microchimeric and persistent were not detected among T cells.

Sequencing was performed on blood. The receptor's source is a boy between 5 and 17 years old in good health. The chain links TRBV29-1 to TRBJ2-7, with D tentatively TRBD1 (5 bases). The J call is uncertain, as TRBJ2-5 better fits the DNA end. CDR3 in DNA: TGCAGCTGGGGCGAAGGGGAGACCCAGTACTTC. Protein: CSWGEGETQYF.